The 4 T cell receptor beta chains presented below share a single source sample, sequenced in a study of T-cell reconstitution after alpha-beta-depleted transplantation in children. A TCRbeta library incorporating unique molecular identifiers was prepared. TCRdb re-analysed the PCR reads in MiXCR, keeping a single row per CDR3 protein. Of about 240,000 distinct CDR3 sequences in the sample, 12% were seen once. The sequences come from PBMCs from the stem cell graft donor, collected from the stem cell graft. Source of these receptors: a human donor who donated a stem cell graft to a child with acute lymphoblastic leukemia.

This clonotype appeared many times. The gene calls are TRBV7-2 and TRBJ1-2, with no clear D. The CDR3 loop spans 14 amino acids. Germline-derived CDR1 and CDR2 are SGHTA and FQGNSA. The germline V and J ends were trimmed by 0 bases and 5 bases, with 10 bases remaining between them. The CDR3 DNA is TGTGCCAGCAGCTTAGCGCAGGCACCATATGGCTACACCTTC. It translates to CASSLAQAPYGYTF.

This clonotype was picked up many times. The gene calls are TRBV11-2 and TRBJ2-1; 11 bases are a match to TRBD2. Germline V gene lookup returns CDR1 SGHAT and CDR2 FQNNGV. Germline trimming cut 5 bases from V and 6 bases from J; bases unmatched to any gene: 15. This CDR3 has 18 amino acids. The DNA for the CDR3 is TGTGCCAGCAGCCCCCGAGGGCTAGCGGGAGGAAGGATCAATGAGCAGTTCTTC. Its translation: CASSPRGLAGGRINEQFF.

This clonotype showed up many times. The rearrangement joins TRBV6-6 to TRBJ1-2, with D maybe TRBD1 (5 bases). Looked up from germline, CDR1 is MNHNY and CDR2 is SVGAGI (reference sequence). V lost 8 bases to trimming and J lost 0 bases, with 10 bases between them. The CDR3 spans 13 residues. The CDR3 is CASYEGPNYGYTF. CDR3 coding DNA: TGTGCCAGCTACGAGGGGCCTAACTATGGCTACACCTTC.

This clonotype came up many times. This chain connects TRBV6-2 or TRBV6-3 to TRBJ2-6, with D maybe TRBD1 (6 bases). The CDR3 has 15 residues. Looked up from germline, CDR1 is MNHEY and CDR2 is SVGEGT. V was trimmed by 10 bases and J by 2 bases, leaving 15 bases between them. The CDR3 nucleotides are TGTGCCACCGGACGAACAGGGACTGGGGCCAACGTCCTGACTTTC. Protein: CATGRTGTGANVLTF.